This T cell receptor (beta chain) was recorded in a study of cytomegalovirus exposure and HLA in healthy donors. Study in general: Caucasian-associated ancestry cluster membership applied to approximately 84% of a few hundred genotyped donors. General observations from the study: CMV serostatus was the sole immune exposure data available. The CMV antigen specificity of a few CMV-associated chains was confirmed through in vitro analysis.

This CDR3 spans 11 amino acids. Trimming shortened V by 1 base and J by 11 bases, and 8 bases separated the two germline ends. CDR1 is SEHNR and CDR2 is FQNEAQ in the germline V gene (reference sequence). A note on this clone: Its specificity is not known.

PCR was performed using 60 Vbeta and 13 Jbeta primers. This table comes from immunoSEQ multiplex PCR, and its TCRdb copy is limited to in-frame clones, with some not included. The repertoire holds around 170,000 clones, with about three quarters as singletons. The TCR originated in a girl aged 10 to 17 in good health and CMV-seronegative. The chain couples TRBV7-9 to TRBJ1-1; D might be TRBD1 (6 bases). Source material: PBMCs. DNA of the CDR3: TGTGCCAGCAGCTTAGGGGGGCCGGCTTTCTTT. Residues: CASSLGGPAFF.